The clone carrying this T cell receptor (beta chain) was seen only once. Its antigen is still unknown. The PCR used 60 Vbeta and 13 Jbeta primers. The table came from immunoSEQ multiplex PCR; TCRdb's copy has only in-frame clones and leaves some out. This table has about 67,000 clones, about 70% appearing once. This sample was taken from a study of cytomegalovirus exposure and HLA in healthy donors. V gave up 4 bases and J gave up 8 bases; unmatched junction bases: 5. Germline lookup yields CDR1 GTSNPN and CDR2 SVGIG (reference sequence). The CDR3 consists of 13 residues. Study-wide results and limits: In the analysis, some V segments, TRBV6-2 and TRBV6-3 included, were excluded as indistinguishable.

Specimen: PBMCs. This chain uses TRBV30 with TRBJ2-2, with 9 bases matching TRBD1. This clonotype originated in a woman between 25 and 40 years old in good health and CMV-seronegative. CDR3 in amino acids: CAWNTGGLGELFF. The CDR3, as DNA: TGTGCCTGGAACACAGGGGGCTTGGGGGAGCTGTTTTTT.